Sequencing of this T cell receptor beta chain was carried out in a study of identical twins. Study-wide findings and caveats: Among out-of-frame alpha sequences shared by twins, low generation probability occurred in excess.

This clonotype was recorded at least ten times. The antigen is not known. Among all donors, each was a healthy Caucasian. After template switching added a universal primer site, the resulting cDNA carried unique molecular identifiers. MiXCR was run by TCRdb on the 5' RACE reads, yielding one entry per CDR3 protein. The sample holds 450,000 or so distinct CDR3 sequences; approximately 15% are singletons and the top ten take about 0.52%. These data also formed part of another study, on yellow fever vaccine responses in identical twins.

The receptor comes from a woman under 30 in good health. The sample comprised CD4+ T cells sorted from blood.

The CDR3 reads CASRDREAYKNIQYF. The CDR3, as DNA: TGTGCCAGCAGAGACAGGGAGGCTTACAAAAACATTCAGTACTTC. V is TRBV12-3 or TRBV12-4 and J is TRBJ2-4; possibly TRBD1 for D (7 bases). The CDR3 is 15 residues long. Trimming removed 6 bases from V and 3 bases from J, with 15 bases in between.